The 14 T cell receptor beta chains below were found in one sample sequenced in a study of T cell clonality in common variable immunodeficiency. Generated by immunoSEQ multiplex PCR, the TCRdb table keeps only in-frame clones and is missing some. Reported are about 40,000 clones, none seen only once; the ten largest carry about 3.6%. Sequenced input: peripheral blood mononuclear cells. These receptors all come from a person aged 18-70 years in good health.

This clone occurred many times. The sequence runs out 3 residues before the end of the CDR3; the remainder is reconstructed from the germline J gene. J is TRBJ2-3 and V is TRBV30; possibly TRBD1 or TRBD2 for D (5 bases each). Germline V gene lookup returns CDR1 GTSNPN and CDR2 SVGIG (reference sequence). V dropped 1 base and J dropped 2 bases, with 16 bases sitting between them. The CDR3 sequence is 16 residues long. CDR3 sequence reads: CAWSGPGGHITDTQYF. The DNA read from the CDR3 is TGTGCCTGGAGTGGGCCTGGAGGACATATCACAGATACG.

This clone was counted ten times or more. The read terminates 3 residues before the CDR3 end, so the remaining end is supplied by the germline J gene. This rearrangement joins TRBV11-3 to TRBJ2-1; weak D call: TRBD1 (6 bases). Trimming cost V 3 bases and J 2 bases, with 11 bases left between them. This CDR3 contains 15 residues. CDR1 is SGHNT and CDR2 is YENEEA in the germline V gene. The part of the CDR3 DNA that was read is TGTGCCAGCAGCTTTACGGACAGACCCTACAATGAG. This sequence encodes CASSFTDRPYNE. The CDR3 in its entirety is CASSFTDRPYNEQFF. Supplemented by reference TRBV11-3 and TRBJ2-1, the full variable domain reads EAGVVQSPRYKIIEKKQPVAFWCNPISGHNTLYWYLQNLGQGPELLIRYENEEAVDDSQLPKDRFSAERLKGVDSTLKIQPAELGDSAVYLCASSFTDRPYNEQFFGPGTRLTVL.

This clone was seen ten or more times. The read ends 3 residues shy of where the CDR3 ends; the end is completed using the germline J gene. The V call is TRBV20-1, the J call TRBJ1-2; tentative D call: TRBD1 (5 bases). The CDR3 sequence is 14 residues long. Deletions cut 5 bases from V and 1 base from J, with 14 bases between. Looked up from germline, CDR1 is DFQATT and CDR2 is SNEGSKA (reference sequence). The CDR3 bases that were read are TGCAGTGCTCGCAGACAGACGAATAACTATGGC. Translating it yields CSARRQTNNYG. The complete CDR3 sequence is CSARRQTNNYGYTF.

This clone has at least ten counts. The read terminates 3 residues ahead of where the CDR3 ends, so the germline J gene completes it. The gene calls are TRBV29-1 and TRBJ1-2, with 7 positions matching TRBD1. Germline CDR1 SQVTM, CDR2 ANQGSEA. The CDR3 has 14 residues. V lost 1 base, J lost 2 bases, and 4 bases stayed unmatched. Here the CDR3 reads CSVEATGLNYGYTF. CDR3 bases read: TGCAGCGTTGAAGCGACAGGGTTGAACTATGGC.

Many counts were recorded for this clone. The read terminates 3 residues ahead of where the CDR3 ends, so the germline J gene completes it. The gene calls are TRBV7-9 and TRBJ1-4; D is uncertain. The germline V and J ends were trimmed by 2 bases and 5 bases, with 6 bases remaining between them. CDR1 and CDR2 from the germline V gene are SEHNR and FQNEAQ (reference sequence). The CDR3 is 13 amino acids. The DNA read from the CDR3 is TGTGCCAGCAGCTTAACAGAAAATGAAAAA. Translated, it gives CASSLTENEK. The full CDR3 is CASSLTENEKLFF. Using reference TRBV7-9 and TRBJ1-4 for the parts outside the CDR3, the full variable domain is DTGVSQNPRHKITKRGQNVTFRCDPISEHNRLYWYRQTLGQGPEFLTYFQNEAQLEKSRLLSDRFSAERPKGSFSTLEIQRTEQGDSAMYLCASSLTENEKLFFGSGTQLSVL.

This clone was observed many times. The read gets to within 3 residues of the CDR3 end, and the germline J gene fills in the rest. The V call is TRBV4-1, the J call TRBJ2-7, with unresolved D. The CDR3 sequence is 14 residues long. The V end lost 2 bases, the J end lost 1 base, and 9 bases lay between the germline ends. Germline lookup yields CDR1 MGHRA and CDR2 YSYEKL. The CDR3 sequence: CASSQSSGSYEQYF. The CDR3 bases that were read are TGCGCCAGCAGCCAATCGTCAGGTTCCTACGAG.

The table lists this clone with many counts. The read terminates 3 residues ahead of where the CDR3 ends, so the germline J gene completes it. The J gene is TRBJ2-1, the V gene TRBV20-1; D gene uncertain. With 3 bases removed from V and 4 bases from J, the gap between germline ends came to 13 bases. The CDR3 totals 14 residues. The germline CDR1 and CDR2 sequences are DFQATT and SNEGSKA (reference sequence). The CDR3: CSASLSRGYNEQFF. The CDR3 bases that were read are TGCAGTGCTAGTCTCTCTCGCGGATACAATGAG.

This clone was counted many times. The DNA ends 3 residues before the CDR3 does, and the rest of the CDR3 is filled in from the germline J gene. The rearrangement links TRBV7-9 to TRBJ1-2; D might be TRBD1 (5 bases). The CDR3 length is 14 residues. The germline V gene encodes CDR1 SEHNR and CDR2 FQNEAQ (reference sequence). The ends were cut back, 6 bases at V and 3 bases at J, with 14 bases in the middle. CDR3 bases read: TGTGCCAGCAGTTCCAACACGGGGGACTATGGC. It translates to CASSSNTGDYG. The CDR3 in its entirety is CASSSNTGDYGYTF.

This clone was seen many times. The read ends 3 residues shy of where the CDR3 ends; the end is completed using the germline J gene. The chain employs TRBV6-1 and TRBJ2-3; D call uncertain. Germline CDR1 is MNHNS and CDR2 is SASEGT. Trimming shortened V by 4 bases and J by 3 bases, and 8 bases separated the two germline ends. The CDR3 totals 13 residues. This CDR3 is CASSGGLTDTQYF. CDR3 DNA, as far as it was read: TGTGCCAGCAGTGGCGGATTAACAGATACG.

Notes on this clone: The read gets to within 3 residues of the CDR3 end, and the germline J gene fills in the rest. This sequence joins TRBV2 and TRBJ1-1; TRBD1 agrees at 7 bases. V was pared by 6 bases and J by 6 bases, with 7 bases of the junction left unmatched. The germline CDR1 and CDR2 sequences are SNHLY and FYNNEI. The CDR3 is 13 amino acids. CDR3 bases read: TGTGCCAGCAGCCTTTGGACAGGCTCTGAA. Its protein is CASSLWTGSE. The full CDR3 protein reads CASSLWTGSEAFF.

This clone was detected a few times. Coverage ceases 3 residues before the CDR3 finishes, and the germline J gene fills in the end. V is TRBV19 and J is TRBJ1-3; D might be TRBD1 (6 bases). Trimming left V 3 bases short and J 4 bases short, with 13 bases between. Germline V gene sequence: CDR1 LNHDA, CDR2 SQIVND (reference sequence). The CDR3 has 15 residues. Incomplete CDR3 DNA: TGTGCCAGTAGTATCCTCGGACAGAGCGGAAACACC. Encoded protein: CASSILGQSGNT. The CDR3, in full, reads CASSILGQSGNTIYF.

There are many counts of this clone. With the read ending 3 residues before the CDR3 end, the germline J gene is used to fill in that end. The gene calls are TRBV30 and TRBJ1-2; tentative D call: TRBD1 (5 bases). Germline assignment: CDR1 GTSNPN and CDR2 SVGIG (reference sequence). This CDR3 is 13 amino acids long. CDR3 DNA (partial): TGTGCCTGGAGTCTAGACAGTAAAGGAGGC. Protein product: CAWSLDSKGG. From start to end, the CDR3 is CAWSLDSKGGYTF.

As for this clone: Sequencing ends 3 residues short of the CDR3 end; the germline J gene provides the rest. The chain carries TRBV18 and TRBJ1-1; tentatively, D is TRBD1 (6 bases). V gave up 4 bases and J gave up 4 bases, with 13 bases separating them. Looked up from germline, CDR1 is KGHSH and CDR2 is LQKENI. This CDR3 comprises 14 residues. This CDR3 reads CASSLQGRATEAFF. The DNA read from the CDR3 is TGTGCCAGCTCACTACAGGGCCGGGCCACTGAA.

This clone was detected many times. The read comes to an end 3 residues before the CDR3 does, leaving the germline J gene to fill in the end. This chain links TRBV4-2 with TRBJ2-5, with 12 bases aligning to TRBD1. Trimming took 0 bases from V and 3 from J; bases not matched to a gene: 8. The CDR3 length is 18 residues. Germline V gives CDR1 LGHNA, CDR2 YNFKEQ. The CDR3 bases that were read are TGTGCCAGCAGCCAAGATGGGGGACAGGGGGCCGGGAAAGAGACC. Its protein is CASSQDGGQGAGKET. The CDR3 in full is CASSQDGGQGAGKETQYF.